The rows below give T cell receptor beta chains drawn from one sample of a study of blood T cell repertoires in COVID-19. Produced via immunoSEQ multiplex PCR; TCRdb's table is partial and in-frame only. The sample yields under 300,000 clones, 65% to 90% seen once. What was sequenced was peripheral blood. The receptor source for this set is a human donor in a cohort sampled during active COVID-19. CDR3s include the opening cysteine and the closing phenylalanine or tryptophan. D genes are given only for firm matches. Clone size is shown for a subset of rows, as once, few, many or a class of expanded clone.

>TRBV5-5|-|TRBJ2-2|-
TGTGCCAGCAGCTGGACTACGGCCACCGGGGAGCTGTTTTTT
CASSWTTATGELFF
>TRBV6-5|once|TRBJ2-1|-
TGTGCCAGCAGTTTAGCGCAAGCCAACAATGAGCAGTTCTTC
CASSLAQANNEQFF
>TRBV6-2/TRBV6-3|-|TRBJ2-4|-
TGTGCCAGCAGTTACCTACCGGACTCCATATTTGCCAAAAACATTCAGTACTTC
CASSYLPDSIFAKNIQYF
>TRBV3-1/TRBV3-2|-|TRBJ1-2|-
TGTGCCAGCAGCCCTTTCGGGGTACTCATGTCGGGTGGCTACACCTTC
CASSPFGVLMSGGYTF
>TRBV4-2|once|TRBJ1-1|-
TGTGCCAGCAGCCAAGGGGGGGAGGACACTGAAGCTTTCTTT
CASSQGGEDTEAFF
>TRBV7-2|-|TRBJ1-1|-
TGTGCCAGCAGCTTAGAATATCGGGGTGAAGCTTTCTTT
CASSLEYRGEAFF
>TRBV6-5|-|TRBJ1-1|-
TGTGCCAGCAGGGATTTGACAGGGAACACTGAAGCTTTCTTT
CASRDLTGNTEAFF
>TRBV5-1|many|TRBJ2-2|-
TGCGCCAGCACCCCCGGGGGATCTAACACCGGGGAGCTGTTTTTT
CASTPGGSNTGELFF
>TRBV6-5|-|TRBJ1-1|-
TGTGCCAGCGTTCGCGGGGCGGTGGTCACTGAAGCTTTCTTT
CASVRGAVVTEAFF
>TRBV5-1|-|TRBJ2-2|TRBD2
TGCGCCAGCAGCGCTAGCGGGTTCACCGGGGAGCTGTTTTTT
CASSASGFTGELFF
>TRBV3-1/TRBV3-2|once|TRBJ2-2|TRBD2
TGTGCCAGCAGCCCTACGGTATCCGGGACTAGGCACACCGGGGAGCTGTTTTTT
CASSPTVSGTRHTGELFF
>TRBV5-8|few|TRBJ2-2|-
TGTGCCAGCAGCCGCGGTAACACCGGGGAGCTGTTTTTT
CASSRGNTGELFF
>TRBV2|-|TRBJ1-2|-
TGTGCCAGCAGTGAAACCCCTCAGGGGACTAACTATGGCTACACCTTC
CASSETPQGTNYGYTF
>TRBV3-1/TRBV3-2|-|TRBJ2-7|-
TGTGCCAGCAGCCGAACCGGGCAGGGCTACGAGCAGTACTTC
CASSRTGQGYEQYF
>TRBV3-1/TRBV3-2|-|TRBJ2-1|TRBD2
TGTGCCAGCAGTAGCGCTAGCGGGAGTCGCTATGAGCAGTTCTTC
CASSSASGSRYEQFF
>TRBV4-1|-|TRBJ2-3|-
TGCGCCAGCAGCCAAGAAAGTCGACTAGGGGATCCCACAGATACGCAGTATTTT
CASSQESRLGDPTDTQYF
>TRBV6-5|-|TRBJ1-5|TRBD1
TGTGCCAGCAGTAGGGGGCGAGGCAATCAGCCCCAGCATTTT
CASSRGRGNQPQHF
>TRBV30|-|TRBJ1-6|-
TGTGCCTGGAGAGCAGGGCTTGGCTATAATTCACCCCTCCACTTT
CAWRAGLGYNSPLHF
>TRBV7-8|-|TRBJ1-3|-
TGTGCCAGCAGCTTTCCAGGGGTTAGAAACACCATATATTTT
CASSFPGVRNTIYF
>TRBV5-4|many|TRBJ1-3|-
TGTGCCAGCAGCGCGTGGGCAGACCCTCGAAACACCATATATTTT
CASSAWADPRNTIYF
>TRBV7-2|-|TRBJ1-2|-
TGTGCCAGCAGCTTCAACAGGGTGGATGGCTACACCTTC
CASSFNRVDGYTF
>TRBV7-9|-|TRBJ2-7|-
TGTGCCAGCAGCTCCGAACTAGCAAAGCTCGTATTC
CASSSELAKLVF
>TRBV19|-|TRBJ2-7|TRBD1
TGTGCCAGTAGTACCTCAGGGGGAGCCTACGAGCAGTACTTC
CASSTSGGAYEQYF
>TRBV19|-|TRBJ1-5|-
TGTGCCACCCATCACAGGAACAATCAGCCCCAGCATTTT
CATHHRNNQPQHF
>TRBV2|-|TRBJ1-4|-
TGTGCCAGCAACCTATTCTTAGTAGCTAATGAAAAACTGTTTTTT
CASNLFLVANEKLFF
>TRBV6-1|few|TRBJ2-7|TRBD1
TGTGCCAGCAGTGAAGCGACAGGGAGAAGAGTCGAGCAGTACTTC
CASSEATGRRVEQYF
>TRBV5-1|-|TRBJ2-5|-
TGCGCCAGCGCCTCGGGACTCCAAGAGACCCAGTACTTC
CASASGLQETQYF
>TRBV5-1|-|TRBJ2-3|TRBD1
TGCGCCAGCAGCCCACGGGACAGGGTAGCAGATACGCAGTATTTT
CASSPRDRVADTQYF
>TRBV3-1/TRBV3-2|-|TRBJ1-1|-
TGTGCCAGCAGCCATGATGTTAGGGGAAGGACTTTCTTT
CASSHDVRGRTFF
>TRBV28|-|TRBJ1-5|TRBD1
TGTGCCAGCAGTCTGACAGGGGTATACAATCAGCCCCAGCATTTT
CASSLTGVYNQPQHF
>TRBV11-2|-|TRBJ2-5|-
TGTGCCAGCAGCTTAGGAATCCGGAGGGAGACCCAGTACTTC
CASSLGIRRETQYF
>TRBV5-1|-|TRBJ2-3|-
TGCGCCAGCAGCTTTGTGGGGAGGAGCACAGATACGCAGTATTTT
CASSFVGRSTDTQYF
>TRBV6-5|-|TRBJ1-5|-
TGTGCCAGCCGGGCAGGACAGCTAAATCAGCCCCAGCATTTT
CASRAGQLNQPQHF
>TRBV3-1/TRBV3-2|once|TRBJ2-5|TRBD2
TGTGCCAGCAGCCCCCCCGGCCTAGCGGGACCGGAGACCCAGTACTTC
CASSPPGLAGPETQYF
>TRBV6-4|few|TRBJ2-4|-
TGTGCCAGCAGTGACTCGATTCGCCTAGAACCCACCGTAGCCAAAAACATTCAGTACTTC
CASSDSIRLEPTVAKNIQYF
>TRBV18|once|TRBJ1-3|TRBD1
TGTGCCAGCTCACCGGCTCAGGGGGCGTATGGAAACACCATATATTTT
CASSPAQGAYGNTIYF
>TRBV7-9|few|TRBJ2-1|-
TGTGCCAGCAGCTCGGGACTTAAGGAGGTCTTC
CASSSGLKEVF
>TRBV3-1/TRBV3-2|few|TRBJ1-5|TRBD1
TGTGCCAGCAGCCACCCCAGGGACAGATATAGCAATCAGCCCCAGCATTTT
CASSHPRDRYSNQPQHF
>TRBV3-1/TRBV3-2|-|TRBJ2-7|TRBD2
TGTGCCAGCAGCCCTACGGCCGGGACTAGCGTCTCCTACGAGCAGTACTTC
CASSPTAGTSVSYEQYF
>TRBV3-1/TRBV3-2|-|TRBJ2-2|TRBD2
TGTGCCAGCAGCCCTTACCTAGCGGGAGGGGACACCGGGGAGCTGTTTTTT
CASSPYLAGGDTGELFF
>TRBV6-2/TRBV6-3|-|TRBJ1-1|TRBD1
TGTGCCAGCAGTTATTTCAGGGGGTTGAACACTGAAGCTTTCTTT
CASSYFRGLNTEAFF
>TRBV19|-|TRBJ1-2|-
TGTGCCAGTAGTATCGACTCTCGATATGGCTACACCTTC
CASSIDSRYGYTF
>TRBV19|-|TRBJ1-1|-
TGTGCCAGTAGTACCTCCTCCTGGGTCGGGAGAACTTTCTTT
CASSTSSWVGRTFF